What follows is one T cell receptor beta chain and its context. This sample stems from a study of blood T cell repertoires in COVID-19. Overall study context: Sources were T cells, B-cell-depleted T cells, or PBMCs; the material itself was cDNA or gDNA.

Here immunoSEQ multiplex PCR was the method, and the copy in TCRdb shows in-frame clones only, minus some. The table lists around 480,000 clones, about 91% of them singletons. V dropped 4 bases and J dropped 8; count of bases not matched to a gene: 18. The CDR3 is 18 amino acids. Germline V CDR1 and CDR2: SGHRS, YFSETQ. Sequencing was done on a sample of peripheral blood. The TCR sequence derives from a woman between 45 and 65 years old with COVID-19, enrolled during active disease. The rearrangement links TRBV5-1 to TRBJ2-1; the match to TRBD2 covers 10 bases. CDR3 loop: CASSATTTSAGGPYEQFF. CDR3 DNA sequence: TGCGCCAGCAGCGCAACAACTACATCAGCGGGGGGGCCCTATGAGCAGTTCTTC.